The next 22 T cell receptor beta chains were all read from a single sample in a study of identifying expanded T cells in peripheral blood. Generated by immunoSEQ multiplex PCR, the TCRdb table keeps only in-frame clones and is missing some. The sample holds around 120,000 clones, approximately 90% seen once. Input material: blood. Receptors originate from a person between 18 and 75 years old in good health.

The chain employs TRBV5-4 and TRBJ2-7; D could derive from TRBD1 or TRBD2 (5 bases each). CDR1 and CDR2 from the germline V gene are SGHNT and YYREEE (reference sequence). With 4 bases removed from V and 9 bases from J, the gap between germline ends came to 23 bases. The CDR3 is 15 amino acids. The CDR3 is CASSQEGLQASGQYF. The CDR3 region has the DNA TGTGCCAGCAGCCAAGAGGGATTACAGGCATCAGGGCAGTACTTC.

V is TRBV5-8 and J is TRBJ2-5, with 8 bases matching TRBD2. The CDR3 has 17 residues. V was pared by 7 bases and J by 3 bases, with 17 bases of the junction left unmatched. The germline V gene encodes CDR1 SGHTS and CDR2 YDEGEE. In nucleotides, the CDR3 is TGTGCCAGCTTTACCTTAGGCGGGGGGAACCCGAAAGAGACCCAGTACTTC. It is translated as CASFTLGGGNPKETQYF. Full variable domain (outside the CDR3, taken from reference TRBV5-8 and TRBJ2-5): EAGVTQSPTHLIKTRGQQATLRCSPISGHTSVYWYQQALGLGLQFLLWYDEGEERNRGNFPPRFSGRQFPNYSSELNVNALELEDSALYLCASFTLGGGNPKETQYFGPGTRLLVL.

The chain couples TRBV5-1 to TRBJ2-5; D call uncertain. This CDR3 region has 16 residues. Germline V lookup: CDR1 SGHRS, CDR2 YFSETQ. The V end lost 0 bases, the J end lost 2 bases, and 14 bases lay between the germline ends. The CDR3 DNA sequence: TGCGCCAGCAGCTTGGGACGTATTCCCCTACAAGAGACCCAGTACTTC. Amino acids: CASSLGRIPLQETQYF.

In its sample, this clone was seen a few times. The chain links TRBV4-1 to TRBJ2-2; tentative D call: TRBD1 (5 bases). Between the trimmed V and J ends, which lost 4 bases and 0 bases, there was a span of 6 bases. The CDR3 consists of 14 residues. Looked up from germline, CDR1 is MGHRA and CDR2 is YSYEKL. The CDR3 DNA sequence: TGCGCCAGCAGCCGACAGTCGAACACCGGGGAGCTGTTTTTT. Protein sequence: CASSRQSNTGELFF.

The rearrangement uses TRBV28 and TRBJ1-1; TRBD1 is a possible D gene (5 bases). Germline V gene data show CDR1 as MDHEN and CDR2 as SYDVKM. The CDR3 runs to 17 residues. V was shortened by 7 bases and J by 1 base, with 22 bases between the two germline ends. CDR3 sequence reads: CASTKLGTHASNTEAFF. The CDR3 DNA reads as TGTGCCAGCACGAAGTTAGGGACCCACGCTTCGAACACTGAAGCTTTCTTT.

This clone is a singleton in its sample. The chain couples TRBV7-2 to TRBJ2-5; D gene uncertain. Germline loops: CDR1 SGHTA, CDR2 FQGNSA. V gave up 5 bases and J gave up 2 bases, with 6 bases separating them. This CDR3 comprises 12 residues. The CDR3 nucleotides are TGTGCCAGCAGCGCTGTACAAGAGACCCAGTACTTC. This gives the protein CASSAVQETQYF.

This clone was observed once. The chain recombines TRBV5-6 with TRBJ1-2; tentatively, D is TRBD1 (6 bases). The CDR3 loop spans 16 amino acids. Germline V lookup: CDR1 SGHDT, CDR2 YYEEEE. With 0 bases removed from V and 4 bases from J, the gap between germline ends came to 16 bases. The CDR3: CASSLAVRGAIYGYTF. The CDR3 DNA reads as TGTGCCAGCAGCTTGGCCGTTCGGGGGGCTATCTATGGCTACACCTTC.

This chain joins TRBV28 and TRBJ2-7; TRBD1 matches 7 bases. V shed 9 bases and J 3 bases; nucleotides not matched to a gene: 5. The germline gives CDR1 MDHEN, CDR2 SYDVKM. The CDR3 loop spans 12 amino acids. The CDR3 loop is CASQTGSYEQYF. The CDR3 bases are TGTGCCAGTCAGACAGGGAGCTACGAGCAGTACTTC.

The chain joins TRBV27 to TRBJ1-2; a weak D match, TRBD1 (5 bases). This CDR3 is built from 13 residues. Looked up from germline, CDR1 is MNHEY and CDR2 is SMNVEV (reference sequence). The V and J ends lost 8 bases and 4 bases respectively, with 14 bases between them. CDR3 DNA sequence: TGTGCCAGCGCCCCGGGGACCCTCTATGGCTACACCTTC. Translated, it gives CASAPGTLYGYTF.

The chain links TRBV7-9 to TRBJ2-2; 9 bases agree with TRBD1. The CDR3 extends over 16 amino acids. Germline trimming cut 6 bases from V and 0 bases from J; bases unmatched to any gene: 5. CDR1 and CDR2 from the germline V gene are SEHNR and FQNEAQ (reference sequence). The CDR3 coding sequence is TGTGCCAGCAGGTGGACAGGGGCTACGAACACCGGGGAGCTGTTTTTT. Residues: CASRWTGATNTGELFF.

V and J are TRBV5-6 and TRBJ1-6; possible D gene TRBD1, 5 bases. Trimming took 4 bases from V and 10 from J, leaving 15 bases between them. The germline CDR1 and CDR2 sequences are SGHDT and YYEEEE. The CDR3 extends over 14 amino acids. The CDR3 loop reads CASSGGSGASPLHF. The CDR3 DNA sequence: TGTGCCAGCAGCGGGGGGTCCGGAGCCTCACCCCTCCACTTT.

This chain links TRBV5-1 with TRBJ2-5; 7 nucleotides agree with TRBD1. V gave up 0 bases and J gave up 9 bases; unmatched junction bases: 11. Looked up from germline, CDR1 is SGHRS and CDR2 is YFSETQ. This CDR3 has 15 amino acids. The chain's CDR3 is CASSLEGAAARAQYF. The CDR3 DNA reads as TGCGCCAGCAGCTTGGAGGGGGCCGCAGCGAGGGCCCAGTACTTC.

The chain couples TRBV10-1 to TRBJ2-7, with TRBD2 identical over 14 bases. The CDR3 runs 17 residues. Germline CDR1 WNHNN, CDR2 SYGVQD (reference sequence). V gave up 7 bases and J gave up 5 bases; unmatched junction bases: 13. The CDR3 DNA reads TGCGCCAGCAACCCGACTAGCGGGGGGGCGAACGTGGACGAGCAGTACTTC. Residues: CASNPTSGGANVDEQYF.

The CDR3 DNA sequence: TGTGCCAGCACCGACAGCAGTCTTAACTATGGCTACACCTTC. Translated: CASTDSSLNYGYTF. The V and J genes are TRBV28 and TRBJ1-2; possibly TRBD1 for D (5 bases). Per germline, CDR1 MDHEN and CDR2 SYDVKM. Trimming removed 7 bases from V and 1 base from J, with 13 bases in between. The CDR3 runs 14 residues.

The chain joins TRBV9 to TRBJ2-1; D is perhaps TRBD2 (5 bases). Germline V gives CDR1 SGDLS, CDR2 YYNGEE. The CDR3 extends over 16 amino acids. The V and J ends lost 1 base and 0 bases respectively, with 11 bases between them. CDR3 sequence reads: CASSVRESNSYNEQFF. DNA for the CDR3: TGTGCCAGCAGCGTAAGGGAGAGTAACTCCTACAATGAGCAGTTCTTC.

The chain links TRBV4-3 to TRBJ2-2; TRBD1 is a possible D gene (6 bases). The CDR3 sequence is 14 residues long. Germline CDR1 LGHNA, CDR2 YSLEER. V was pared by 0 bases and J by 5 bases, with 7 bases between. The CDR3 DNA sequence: TGCGCCAGCAGCCAAGAGCAGGGGACCGGGGAGCTGTTTTTT. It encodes CASSQEQGTGELFF.

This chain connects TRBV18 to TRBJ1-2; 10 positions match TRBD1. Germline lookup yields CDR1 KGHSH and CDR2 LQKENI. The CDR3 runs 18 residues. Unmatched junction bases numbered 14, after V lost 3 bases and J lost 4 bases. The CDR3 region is CASSPEDLTGGSGYGYTF. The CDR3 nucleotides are TGTGCCAGCTCACCGGAGGATTTGACAGGGGGCAGTGGCTATGGCTACACCTTC.

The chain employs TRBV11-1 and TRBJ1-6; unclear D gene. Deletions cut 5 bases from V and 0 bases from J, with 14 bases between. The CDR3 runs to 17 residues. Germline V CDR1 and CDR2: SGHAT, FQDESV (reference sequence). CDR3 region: CASSPRKTFSYNSPLHF. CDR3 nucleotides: TGTGCCAGCAGCCCCAGAAAGACATTCTCCTATAATTCACCCCTCCACTTT. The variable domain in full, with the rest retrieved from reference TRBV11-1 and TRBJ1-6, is EAEVAQSPRYKITEKSQAVAFWCDPISGHATLYWYRQILGQGPELLVQFQDESVVDDSQLPKDRFSAERLKGVDSTLKIQPAELGDSAMYLCASSPRKTFSYNSPLHFGNGTRLTVT.

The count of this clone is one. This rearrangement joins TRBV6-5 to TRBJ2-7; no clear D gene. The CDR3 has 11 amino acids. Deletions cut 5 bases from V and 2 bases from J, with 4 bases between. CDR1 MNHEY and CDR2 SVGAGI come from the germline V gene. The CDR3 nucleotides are TGTGCCAGCAGTGTCACCTACGAGCAGTACTTC. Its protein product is CASSVTYEQYF.

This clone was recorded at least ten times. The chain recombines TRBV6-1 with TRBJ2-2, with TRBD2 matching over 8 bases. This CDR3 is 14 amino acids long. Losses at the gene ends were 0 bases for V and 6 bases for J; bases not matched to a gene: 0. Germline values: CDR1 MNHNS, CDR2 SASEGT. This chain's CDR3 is CASSEARGAGELFF. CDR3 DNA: TGTGCCAGCAGTGAAGCGCGGGGGGCCGGGGAGCTGTTTTTT.

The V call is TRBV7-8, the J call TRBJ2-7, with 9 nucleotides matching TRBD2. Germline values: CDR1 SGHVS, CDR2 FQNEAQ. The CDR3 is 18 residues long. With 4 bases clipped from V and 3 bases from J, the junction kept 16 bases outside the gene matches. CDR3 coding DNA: TGTGCCAGCAGCTCCCCAACGGGACTAGCCTGGGGAAGCTACGAGCAGTACTTC. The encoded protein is CASSSPTGLAWGSYEQYF.

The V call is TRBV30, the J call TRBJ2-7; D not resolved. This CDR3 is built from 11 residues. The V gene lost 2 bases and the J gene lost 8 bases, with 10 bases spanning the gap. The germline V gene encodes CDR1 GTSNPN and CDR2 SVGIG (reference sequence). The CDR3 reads CAWSSHNQQYF. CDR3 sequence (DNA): TGTGCCTGGAGTTCCCACAACCAGCAGTACTTC.